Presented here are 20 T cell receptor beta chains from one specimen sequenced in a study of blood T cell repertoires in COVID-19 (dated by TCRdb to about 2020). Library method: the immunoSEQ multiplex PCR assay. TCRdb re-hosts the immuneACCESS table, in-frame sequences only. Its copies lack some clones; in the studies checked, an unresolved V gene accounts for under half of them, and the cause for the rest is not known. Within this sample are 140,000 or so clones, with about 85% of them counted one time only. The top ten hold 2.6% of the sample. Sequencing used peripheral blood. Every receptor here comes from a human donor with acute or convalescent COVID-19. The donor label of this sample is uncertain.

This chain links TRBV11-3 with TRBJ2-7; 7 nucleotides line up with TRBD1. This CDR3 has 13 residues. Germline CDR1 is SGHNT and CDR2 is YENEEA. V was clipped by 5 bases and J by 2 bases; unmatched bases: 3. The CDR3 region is CASSPRGTYEQYF. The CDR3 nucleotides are TGTGCCAGCAGCCCCAGGGGGACCTACGAGCAGTACTTC.

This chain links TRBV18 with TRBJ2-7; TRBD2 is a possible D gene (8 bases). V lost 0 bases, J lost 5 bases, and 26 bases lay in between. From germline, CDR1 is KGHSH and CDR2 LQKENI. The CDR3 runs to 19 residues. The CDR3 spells CASSPPGQGVGGRPHEQYV. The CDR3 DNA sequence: TGTGCCAGCTCACCACCGGGGCAGGGGGTTGGCGGGAGGCCCCACGAGCAGTACGTC.

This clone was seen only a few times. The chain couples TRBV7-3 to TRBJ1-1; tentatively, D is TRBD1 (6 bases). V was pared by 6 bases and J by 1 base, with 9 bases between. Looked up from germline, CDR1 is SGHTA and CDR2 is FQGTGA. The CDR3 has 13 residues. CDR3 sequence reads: CASRRTENTEAFF. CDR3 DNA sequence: TGTGCCAGCAGACGGACAGAGAACACTGAAGCTTTCTTT.

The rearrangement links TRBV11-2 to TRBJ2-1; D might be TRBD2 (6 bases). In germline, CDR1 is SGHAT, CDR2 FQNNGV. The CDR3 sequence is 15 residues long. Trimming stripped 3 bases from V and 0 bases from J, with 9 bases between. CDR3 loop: CASSLSAGSYNEQFF. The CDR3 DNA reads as TGTGCCAGCAGCTTGTCAGCGGGCTCCTACAATGAGCAGTTCTTC.

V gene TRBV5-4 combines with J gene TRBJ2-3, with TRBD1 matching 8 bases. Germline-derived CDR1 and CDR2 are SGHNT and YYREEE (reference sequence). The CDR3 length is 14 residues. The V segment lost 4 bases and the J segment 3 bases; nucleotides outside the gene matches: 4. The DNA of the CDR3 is TGTGCCAGCAGCCAGGGGGCGCGGACAGATACGCAGTATTTT. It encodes CASSQGARTDTQYF.

CDR3 region: CASSLVWGQGSYGYTF. CDR3 DNA: TGTGCCAGCAGCTTAGTTTGGGGACAGGGAAGCTATGGCTACACCTTC. This chain links TRBV7-9 with TRBJ1-2; 9 bases line up with TRBD1. This CDR3 region has 16 residues. The germline CDR1 and CDR2 sequences are SEHNR and FQNEAQ (reference sequence). V lost 1 base, J lost 4 bases, and 7 bases stayed unmatched.

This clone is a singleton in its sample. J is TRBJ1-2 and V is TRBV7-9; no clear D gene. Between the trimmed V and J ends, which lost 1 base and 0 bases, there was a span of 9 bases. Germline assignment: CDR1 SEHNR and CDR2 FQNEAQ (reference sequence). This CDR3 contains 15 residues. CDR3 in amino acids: CASSLVSAANYGYTF. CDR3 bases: TGTGCCAGCAGCTTAGTTTCGGCGGCTAACTATGGCTACACCTTC.

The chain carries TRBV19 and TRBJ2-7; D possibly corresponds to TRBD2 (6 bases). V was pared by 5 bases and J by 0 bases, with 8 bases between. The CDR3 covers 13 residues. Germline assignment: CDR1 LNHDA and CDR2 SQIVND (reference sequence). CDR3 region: CASSPGDSYEQYV. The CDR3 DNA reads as TGTGCCAGTAGTCCGGGGGACTCCTACGAGCAGTACGTC.

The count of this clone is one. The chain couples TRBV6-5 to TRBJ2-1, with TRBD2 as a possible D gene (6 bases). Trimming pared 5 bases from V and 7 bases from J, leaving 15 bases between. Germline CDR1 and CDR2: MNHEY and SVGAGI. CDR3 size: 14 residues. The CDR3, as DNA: TGTGCCAGCAGTAGCGCAGGAGGGTGGAATGAGCAGTTCTTC. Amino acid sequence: CASSSAGGWNEQFF.

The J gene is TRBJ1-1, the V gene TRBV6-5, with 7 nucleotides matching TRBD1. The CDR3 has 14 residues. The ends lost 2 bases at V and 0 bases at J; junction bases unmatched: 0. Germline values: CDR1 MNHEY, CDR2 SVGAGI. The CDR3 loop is CASSYQGVNTEAFF. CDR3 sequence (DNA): TGTGCCAGCAGTTACCAGGGGGTGAACACTGAAGCTTTCTTT.

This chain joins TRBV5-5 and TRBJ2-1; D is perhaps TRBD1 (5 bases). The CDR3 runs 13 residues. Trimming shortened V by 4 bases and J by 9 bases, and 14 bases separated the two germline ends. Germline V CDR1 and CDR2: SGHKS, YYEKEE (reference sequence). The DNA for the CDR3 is TGTGCCAGCAGCGTTGATCAGGGTGGTGAGCAGTTCTTC. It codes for CASSVDQGGEQFF.

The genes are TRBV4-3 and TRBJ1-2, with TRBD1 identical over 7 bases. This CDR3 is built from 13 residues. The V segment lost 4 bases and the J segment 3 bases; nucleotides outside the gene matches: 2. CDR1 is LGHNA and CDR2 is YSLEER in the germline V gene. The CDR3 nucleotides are TGCGCCAGCAGCCTGGACAGGCACTATGGCTACACCTTC. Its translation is CASSLDRHYGYTF.

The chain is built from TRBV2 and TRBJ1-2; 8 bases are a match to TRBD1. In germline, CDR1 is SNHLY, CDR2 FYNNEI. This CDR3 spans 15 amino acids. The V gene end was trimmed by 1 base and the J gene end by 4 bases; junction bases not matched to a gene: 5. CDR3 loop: CASSEVPGGIYGYTF. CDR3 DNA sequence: TGTGCCAGCAGTGAAGTCCCAGGGGGCATCTATGGCTACACCTTC.

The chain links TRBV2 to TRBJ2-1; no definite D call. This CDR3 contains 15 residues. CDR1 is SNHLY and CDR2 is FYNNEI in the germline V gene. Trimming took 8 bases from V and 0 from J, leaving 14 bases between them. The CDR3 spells CASGSAVSSYNEQFF. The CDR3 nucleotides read TGTGCCAGCGGTTCGGCGGTAAGCTCCTACAATGAGCAGTTCTTC.

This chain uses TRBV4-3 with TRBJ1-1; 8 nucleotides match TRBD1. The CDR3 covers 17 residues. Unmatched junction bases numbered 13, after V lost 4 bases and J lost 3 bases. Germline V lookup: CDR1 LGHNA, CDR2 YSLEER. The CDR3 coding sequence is TGCGCCAGCAGCCCGGACAGGGAGAGAGGGTGGGACACTGAAGCTTTCTTT. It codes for CASSPDRERGWDTEAFF.

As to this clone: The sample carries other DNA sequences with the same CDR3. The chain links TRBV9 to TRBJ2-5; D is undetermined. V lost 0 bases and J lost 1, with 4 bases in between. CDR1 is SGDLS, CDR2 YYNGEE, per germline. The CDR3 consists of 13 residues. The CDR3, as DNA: TGTGCCAGCAGCGTAGCGGGCCAAGAGACCCAGTACTTC. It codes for CASSVAGQETQYF.

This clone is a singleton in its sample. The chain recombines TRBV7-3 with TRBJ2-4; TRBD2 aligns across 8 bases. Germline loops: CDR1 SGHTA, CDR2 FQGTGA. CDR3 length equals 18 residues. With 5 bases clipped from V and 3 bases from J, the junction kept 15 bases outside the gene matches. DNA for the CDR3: TGTGCCAGCAGCCCGGGGGGGAGAGCTGATTTGGGCAAAAACATTCAGTACTTC. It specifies CASSPGGRADLGKNIQYF.

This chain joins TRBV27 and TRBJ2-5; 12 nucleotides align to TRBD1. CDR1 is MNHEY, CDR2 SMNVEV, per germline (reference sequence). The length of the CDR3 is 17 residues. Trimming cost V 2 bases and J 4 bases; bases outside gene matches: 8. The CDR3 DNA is TGTGCCAGCAGTTTAACGGGACAGGGGGCAATCGGAGAGACCCAGTACTTC. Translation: CASSLTGQGAIGETQYF.

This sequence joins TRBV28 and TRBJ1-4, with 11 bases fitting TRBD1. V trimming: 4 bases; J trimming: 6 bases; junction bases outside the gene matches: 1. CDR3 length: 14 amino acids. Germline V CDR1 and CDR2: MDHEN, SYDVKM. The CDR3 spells CASSWTGGYEKLFF. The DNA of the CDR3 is TGTGCCAGCAGTTGGACAGGGGGCTATGAAAAACTGTTTTTT.

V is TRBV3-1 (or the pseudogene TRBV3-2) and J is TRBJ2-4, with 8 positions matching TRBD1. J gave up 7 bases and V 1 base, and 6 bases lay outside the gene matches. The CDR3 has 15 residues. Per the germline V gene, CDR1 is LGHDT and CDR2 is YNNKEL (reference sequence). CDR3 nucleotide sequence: TGTGCCAGCAGCCAAGGGACAGGGAACGGGAACATTCAGTACTTC. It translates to CASSQGTGNGNIQYF.